Here is one TCR beta chain with its context. Its matching antigen is unknown. Single viable CD3+CD4+CD8-CD45RO+ cells were sorted as the memory CD4+ T cells. Serum IgG to CMV pp150, pp28, p38 and p52 defined serostatus. The entry originates in a study of memory CD4+ T cells and cytomegalovirus serostatus. About the study: Of the healthy Belgian adults, nine or ten were CMV seropositive and approximately 24 seronegative.

Broader study findings: The CMV-associated TCR signature appears largely within the CD4+ memory repertoire. Repertoires predicted CMV serostatus with median bootstrapped AUC of about 0.96.

The V gene lost 5 bases and the J gene lost 5 bases, with 12 bases spanning the gap. CDR1 and CDR2 from the germline V gene are SGHTA and FQGTGA. CDR3 size: 13 residues. The table came from immunoSEQ multiplex PCR; TCRdb's copy has only in-frame clones and leaves some out. The data hold around 63,000 clones, with 70% to 80% observed a single time. This chain joins TRBV7-3 and TRBJ1-1; D possibly corresponds to TRBD1 (5 bases). The sequenced sample was memory CD4+ T cells from blood. This clonotype originated in an adult in good health and CMV-seropositive. CDR3 protein: CASSLFEGTEAFF. The CDR3 DNA reads TGTGCCAGCAGCCTTTTTGAGGGGACTGAAGCTTTCTTT. The whole variable domain, filled in from reference TRBV7-3 and TRBJ1-1, reads GAGVSQTPSNKVTEKGKYVELRCDPISGHTALYWYRQSLGQGPEFLIYFQGTGAADDSGLPNDRFFAVRPEGSVSTLKIQRTERGDSAVYLCASSLFEGTEAFFGQGTRLTVV.